Following are 17 T cell receptor beta chains from one sample sequenced in a study of blood T cell repertoires in COVID-19. The table came from immunoSEQ multiplex PCR; TCRdb's copy has only in-frame clones and leaves some out. The sample yields 250,000 to 350,000 clones, less than 85% seen once. The source material was peripheral blood. These receptors all stem from a human donor with COVID-19, enrolled during active disease. The donor label of this sample is uncertain.

The chain uses TRBV10-2 and TRBJ1-5; D may be TRBD1 (6 bases). CDR3 length: 14 residues. Trimming left V 3 bases short and J 5 bases short, with 11 bases between. Germline V CDR1 and CDR2: WSHSY, SAAADI. The CDR3 bases are TGCGCCAGCAGTGATCCAGGGGAGTATCAGCCCCAGCATTTT. It translates to CASSDPGEYQPQHF.

The chain recombines TRBV5-5 with TRBJ1-5, with TRBD1 matching 8 bases. Germline CDR1 SGHKS, CDR2 YYEKEE (reference sequence). This CDR3 is 16 amino acids long. V lost 3 bases to trimming and J lost 1 base; unmatched junction nucleotides: 6. This chain's CDR3 is CASSSLWTGSNQPQHF. CDR3 in DNA: TGTGCCAGCAGCTCGCTATGGACAGGGAGCAATCAGCCCCAGCATTTT. The complete variable domain, with remaining parts taken from reference TRBV5-5 and TRBJ1-5, reads DAGVTQSPTHLIKTRGQQVTLRCSPISGHKSVSWYQQVLGQGPQFIFQYYEKEERGRGNFPDRFSARQFPNYSSELNVNALLLGDSALYLCASSSLWTGSNQPQHFGDGTRLSIL.

The chain couples TRBV11-2 to TRBJ2-7; 7 nucleotides agree with TRBD1. Trimming removed 2 bases from V and 2 bases from J; junction bases left unmatched: 6. CDR3 length: 15 residues. Germline CDR1 is SGHAT and CDR2 is FQNNGV. CDR3 sequence (DNA): TGTGCCAGCAGCTTACAGGGGGAAAATACCTACGAGCAGTACTTC. Protein: CASSLQGENTYEQYF.

V usage is TRBV29-1 and J usage is TRBJ2-3; TRBD1 matches at 11 bases. Trimming at V came to 3 bases and at J to 2 bases, leaving 4 bases not matched to a gene. Germline V CDR1 and CDR2: SQVTM, ANQGSEA. CDR3 length: 15 amino acids. Here the CDR3 reads CSVERGQGATDTQYF. The CDR3 DNA sequence: TGCAGCGTTGAGAGAGGACAGGGGGCCACAGATACGCAGTATTTT.

Only a few counts were recorded for this clone. The CDR3 spells CASSSSGTYGNTIYF. The CDR3 coding sequence is TGTGCCAGCAGTTCATCCGGGACATATGGAAACACCATATATTTT. The V call is TRBV28, the J call TRBJ1-3; tentatively, D is TRBD1 (6 bases). Germline V gene sequence: CDR1 MDHEN, CDR2 SYDVKM. This CDR3 is built from 15 residues. The V end lost 4 bases, the J end lost 3 bases, and 13 bases lay between the germline ends.

This clone has a single count. This rearrangement joins TRBV18 to TRBJ1-2, with a tentative D call TRBD1 (5 bases). Germline values: CDR1 KGHSH, CDR2 LQKENI. V was shortened by 3 bases and J by 8 bases, with 16 bases between the two germline ends. This CDR3 is built from 14 residues. CDR3 amino acids: CASSPAGGFKGYTF. CDR3 DNA: TGTGCCAGCTCACCGGCCGGGGGGTTTAAAGGCTACACCTTC.

The chain carries TRBV19 and TRBJ2-3; possibly TRBD1 for D (5 bases). V was trimmed by 5 bases and J by 3 bases, leaving 9 bases between them. Looked up from germline, CDR1 is LNHDA and CDR2 is SQIVND (reference sequence). The CDR3 extends over 13 amino acids. CDR3 in DNA: TGTGCCAGTAGTCCCCAGGGTACAGATACGCAGTATTTT. Amino acids: CASSPQGTDTQYF.

The J gene is TRBJ1-1, the V gene TRBV19, with 8 bases fitting TRBD1. J lost 4 bases, V lost 5 bases, and 6 bases had no gene match. CDR3 length: 14 residues. Looked up from germline, CDR1 is LNHDA and CDR2 is SQIVND (reference sequence). This CDR3 reads CASSQTGEGTEAFF. The CDR3 coding sequence is TGTGCCAGTAGTCAGACAGGGGAGGGCACTGAAGCTTTCTTT. Filled out from reference TRBV19 and TRBJ1-1, the complete variable domain reads DGGITQSPKYLFRKEGQNVTLSCEQNLNHDAMYWYRQDPGQGLRLIYYSQIVNDFQKGDIAEGYSVSREKKESFPLTVTSAQKNPTAFYLCASSQTGEGTEAFFGQGTRLTVV.

This clone was seen only a few times. This chain links TRBV6-2 or TRBV6-3 with TRBJ1-5; D might be TRBD1 (6 bases). The CDR3 has 14 residues. Germline CDR1 reads MNHEY; CDR2 reads SVGEGT. Trimming took off 2 bases at V and 5 bases at J, with 10 bases between the two ends. As DNA, the CDR3 is TGTGCCAGCAGTTACCCGGGACAATATCAGCCCCAGCATTTT. It yields the protein CASSYPGQYQPQHF.

V is TRBV18 and J is TRBJ2-7; the D gene is possibly TRBD1 (6 bases). Germline assignment: CDR1 KGHSH and CDR2 LQKENI. Deletions cut 4 bases from V and 3 bases from J, with 10 bases between. CDR3 length: 13 residues. For the CDR3, the DNA is TGTGCCAGCTCACAGGGGGACGACTACGAGCAGTACTTC. Encoded protein: CASSQGDDYEQYF.

This rearrangement joins TRBV29-1 to TRBJ2-1; TRBD2 matches at 7 bases. Germline assignment: CDR1 SQVTM and CDR2 ANQGSEA. V lost 6 bases to trimming and J lost 6 bases; unmatched junction nucleotides: 20. This CDR3 has 17 amino acids. CDR3 residues: CSVPMVAGLADFNEQFF. CDR3 coding DNA: TGCAGCGTGCCCATGGTCGCCGGGCTAGCGGACTTCAATGAGCAGTTCTTC.

V and J are TRBV7-2 and TRBJ2-7; D might be TRBD2 (6 bases). Looked up from germline, CDR1 is SGHTA and CDR2 is FQGNSA. The germline V and J ends were trimmed by 4 bases and 0 bases, with 13 bases remaining between them. The CDR3 contains 15 residues. The CDR3 is CASSSYGEVSYEQYF. CDR3 DNA: TGTGCCAGCAGCTCATATGGGGAGGTCTCCTACGAGCAGTACTTC.

The CDR3 nucleotides read TGCGCCAGCAGCTTTCAGGGGTCGTACCAAGAGACCCAGTACTTC. Amino acids: CASSFQGSYQETQYF. This chain connects TRBV5-1 to TRBJ2-5; D may be TRBD1 (6 bases). The CDR3 contains 15 residues. V was clipped by 2 bases and J by 0 bases, with 11 bases between them. Germline-derived CDR1 and CDR2 are SGHRS and YFSETQ. The full variable domain, rest sourced from reference TRBV5-1 and TRBJ2-5, is KAGVTQTPRYLIKTRGQQVTLSCSPISGHRSVSWYQQTPGQGLQFLFEYFSETQRNKGNFPGRFSGRQFSNSRSEMNVSTLELGDSALYLCASSFQGSYQETQYFGPGTRLLVL.

The genes are TRBV11-1 and TRBJ2-2; 10 nucleotides match TRBD2. The CDR3 is made up of 16 amino acids. The ends lost 4 bases at V and 6 bases at J; junction bases unmatched: 8. Looked up from germline, CDR1 is SGHAT and CDR2 is FQDESV (reference sequence). DNA for the CDR3: TGTGCCAGCAGCTCTAATCTAGCGGGAGTGTCCGGGGAGCTGTTTTTT. Residues: CASSSNLAGVSGELFF.

This sequence joins TRBV28 and TRBJ1-2; a possible D gene is TRBD1 (5 bases). The V end lost 8 bases, the J end lost 2 bases, and 12 bases lay between the germline ends. This CDR3 contains 13 residues. Germline lookup yields CDR1 MDHEN and CDR2 SYDVKM. Here the CDR3 reads CASGDLANYGYTF. CDR3 nucleotide sequence: TGTGCCAGCGGGGACCTAGCGAACTATGGCTACACCTTC.

The gene calls are TRBV4-3 and TRBJ2-1; TRBD2 matches at 10 bases. The germline V gene encodes CDR1 LGHNA and CDR2 YSLEER. The CDR3 length is 16 residues. V shed 3 bases and J 6 bases; nucleotides not matched to a gene: 8. The CDR3 DNA follows: TGCGCCAGCAGCCACCGGAGCGGGAGGGCCTTCAATGAGCAGTTCTTC. Translation gives CASSHRSGRAFNEQFF.

This rearrangement joins TRBV4-2 to TRBJ1-2; D uncertain. CDR3 length: 15 residues. V was clipped by 1 base and J by 3 bases, with 12 bases between them. Germline lookup yields CDR1 LGHNA and CDR2 YNFKEQ. CDR3 protein: CASSQAYSEDYGYTF. DNA for the CDR3: TGTGCCAGCAGCCAAGCCTATTCGGAGGACTATGGCTACACCTTC.